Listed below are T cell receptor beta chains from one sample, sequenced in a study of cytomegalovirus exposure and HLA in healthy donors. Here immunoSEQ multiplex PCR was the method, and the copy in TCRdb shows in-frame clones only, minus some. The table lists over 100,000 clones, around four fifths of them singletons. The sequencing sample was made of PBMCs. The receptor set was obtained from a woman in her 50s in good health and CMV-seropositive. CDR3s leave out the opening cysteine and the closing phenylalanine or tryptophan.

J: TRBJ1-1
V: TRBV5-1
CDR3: ASSRGGVNTEAF

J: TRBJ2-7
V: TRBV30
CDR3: AWSVPLARNPYEQY

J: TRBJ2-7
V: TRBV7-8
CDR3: ASSFNVASGRGGTYEQY

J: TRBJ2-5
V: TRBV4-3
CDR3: ASSQDKGMEETQY

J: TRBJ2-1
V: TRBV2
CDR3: ASAPGGSNNEQF

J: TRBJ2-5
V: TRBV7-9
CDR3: ASSSDRVWETQY

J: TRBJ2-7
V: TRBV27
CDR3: ASSSGDEQY

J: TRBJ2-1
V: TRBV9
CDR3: ASSTNLAGGYNEQF

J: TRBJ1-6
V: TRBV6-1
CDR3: ASRRELENSPLH

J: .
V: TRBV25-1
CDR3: ASSGTFSYEQY

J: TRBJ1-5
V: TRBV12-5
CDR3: ASGLPGWGTGNQPQH

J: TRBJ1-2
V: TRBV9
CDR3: ASSVALGAGYT

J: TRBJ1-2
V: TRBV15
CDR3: ATSRTGTYYGYT

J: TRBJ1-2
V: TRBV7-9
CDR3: ATDRGSSFYGYT

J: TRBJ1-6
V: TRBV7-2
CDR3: ASSLARGFSSPLH

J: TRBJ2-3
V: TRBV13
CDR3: ASSLEVSGRATDTQY

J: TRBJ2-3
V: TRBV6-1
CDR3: ASNFGGGTDTQY

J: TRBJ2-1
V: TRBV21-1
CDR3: ASSKGKNPGTTENEQF

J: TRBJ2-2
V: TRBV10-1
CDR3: ASSYSGNKYTGELF

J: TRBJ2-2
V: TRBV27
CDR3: ASSLREGAGTGELF

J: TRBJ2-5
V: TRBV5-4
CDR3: ATLGGGPRETQY

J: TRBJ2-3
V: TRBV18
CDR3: ASSLSGTIDTQY

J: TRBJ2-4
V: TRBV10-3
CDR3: ATLDQGSQY

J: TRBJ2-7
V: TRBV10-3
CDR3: AISVGTASYEQY

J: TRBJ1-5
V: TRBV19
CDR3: ASTRTGINQPQH

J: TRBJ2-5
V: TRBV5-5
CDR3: ASSSIAGRETQY

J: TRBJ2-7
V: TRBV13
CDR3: ASSFTSDYEQY